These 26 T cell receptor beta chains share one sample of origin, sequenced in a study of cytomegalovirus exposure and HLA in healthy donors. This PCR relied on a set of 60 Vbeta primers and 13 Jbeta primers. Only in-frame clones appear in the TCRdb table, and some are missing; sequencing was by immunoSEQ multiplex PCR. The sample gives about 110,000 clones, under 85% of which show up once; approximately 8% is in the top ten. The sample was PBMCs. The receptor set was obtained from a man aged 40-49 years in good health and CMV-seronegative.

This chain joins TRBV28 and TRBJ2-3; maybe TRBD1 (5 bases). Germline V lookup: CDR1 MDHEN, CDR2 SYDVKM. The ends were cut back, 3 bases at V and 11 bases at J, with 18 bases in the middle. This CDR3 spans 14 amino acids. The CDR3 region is CASSLYRGSMGQYF. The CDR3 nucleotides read TGTGCCAGCAGTTTGTATAGGGGATCCATGGGGCAGTATTTT.

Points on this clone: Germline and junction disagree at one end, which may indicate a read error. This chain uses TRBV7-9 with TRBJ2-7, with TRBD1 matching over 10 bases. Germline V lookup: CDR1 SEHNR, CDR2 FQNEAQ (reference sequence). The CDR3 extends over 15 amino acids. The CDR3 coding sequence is TGTTCCAGCACCCCCGGGACAGGGGTCTTGCACGAGCAGTACTTC. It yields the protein CSSTPGTGVLHEQYF.

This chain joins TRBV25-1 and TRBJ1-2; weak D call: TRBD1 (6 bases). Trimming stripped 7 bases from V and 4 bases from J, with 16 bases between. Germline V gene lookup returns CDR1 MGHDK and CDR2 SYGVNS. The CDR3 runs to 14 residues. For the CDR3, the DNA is TGTGCCAGCAACCGGACAGCCTATGGCTATGGCTACACCTTC. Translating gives CASNRTAYGYGYTF.

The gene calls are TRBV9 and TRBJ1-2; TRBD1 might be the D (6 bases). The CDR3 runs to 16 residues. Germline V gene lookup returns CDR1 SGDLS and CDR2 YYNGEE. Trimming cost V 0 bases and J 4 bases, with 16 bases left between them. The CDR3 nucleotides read TGTGCCAGCAGCGTAGGAGGGGGGGAAGTGAGCTATGGCTACACCTTC. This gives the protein CASSVGGGEVSYGYTF.

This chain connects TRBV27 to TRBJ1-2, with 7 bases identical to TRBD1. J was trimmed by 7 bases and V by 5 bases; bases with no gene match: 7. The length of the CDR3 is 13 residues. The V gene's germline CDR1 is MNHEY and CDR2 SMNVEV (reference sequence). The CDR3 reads CASSMTGLGGYTF. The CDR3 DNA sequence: TGTGCCAGCAGTATGACAGGGCTTGGTGGCTACACCTTC.

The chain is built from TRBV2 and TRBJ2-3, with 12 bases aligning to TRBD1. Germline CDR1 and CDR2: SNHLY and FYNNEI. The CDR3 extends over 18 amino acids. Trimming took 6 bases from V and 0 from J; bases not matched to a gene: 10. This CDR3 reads CASSGTGGPRTSTDTQYF. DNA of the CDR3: TGTGCCAGCAGCGGGACAGGGGGCCCACGCACAAGCACAGATACGCAGTATTTT.

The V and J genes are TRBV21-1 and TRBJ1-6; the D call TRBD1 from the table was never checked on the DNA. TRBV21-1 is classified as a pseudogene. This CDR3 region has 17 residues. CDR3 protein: CASSLQGISSYNSPLHF. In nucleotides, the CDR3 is TGTGCCAGCAGCTTACAGGGGATTAGCTCCTATAATTCACCCCTCCACTTT.

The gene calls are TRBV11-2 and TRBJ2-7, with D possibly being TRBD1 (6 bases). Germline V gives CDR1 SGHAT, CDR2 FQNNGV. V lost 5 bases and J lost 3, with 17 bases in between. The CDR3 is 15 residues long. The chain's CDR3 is CASSARDMRYYEQYF. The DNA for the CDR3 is TGTGCCAGCAGCGCCCGGGACATGCGGTACTACGAGCAGTACTTC. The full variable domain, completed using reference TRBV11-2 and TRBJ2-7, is EAGVAQSPRYKIIEKRQSVAFWCNPISGHATLYWYQQILGQGPKLLIQFQNNGVVDDSQLPKDRFSAERLKGVDSTLKIQPAKLEDSAVYLCASSARDMRYYEQYFGPGTRLTVT.

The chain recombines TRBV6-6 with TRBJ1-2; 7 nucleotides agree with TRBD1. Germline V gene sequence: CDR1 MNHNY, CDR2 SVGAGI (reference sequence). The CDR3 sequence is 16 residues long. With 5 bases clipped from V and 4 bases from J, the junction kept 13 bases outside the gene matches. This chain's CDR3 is CASSHDYDRVSYGYTF. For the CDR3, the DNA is TGTGCCAGCAGTCACGATTACGACAGGGTTTCCTATGGCTACACCTTC.

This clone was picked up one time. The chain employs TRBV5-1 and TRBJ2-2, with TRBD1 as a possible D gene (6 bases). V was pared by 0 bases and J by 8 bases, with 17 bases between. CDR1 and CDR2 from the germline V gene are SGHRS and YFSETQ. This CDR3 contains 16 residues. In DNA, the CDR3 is TGCGCCAGCAGCTTGGCCGTGTCGACAGGTGGTGGGGAGCTGTTTTTT. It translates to CASSLAVSTGGGELFF.

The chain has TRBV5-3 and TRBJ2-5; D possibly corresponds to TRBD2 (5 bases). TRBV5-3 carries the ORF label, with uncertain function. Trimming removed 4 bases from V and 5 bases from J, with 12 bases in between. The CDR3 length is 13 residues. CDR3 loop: CARSATKGETQYF. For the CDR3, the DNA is TGTGCCAGAAGCGCGACTAAAGGGGAGACCCAGTACTTC.

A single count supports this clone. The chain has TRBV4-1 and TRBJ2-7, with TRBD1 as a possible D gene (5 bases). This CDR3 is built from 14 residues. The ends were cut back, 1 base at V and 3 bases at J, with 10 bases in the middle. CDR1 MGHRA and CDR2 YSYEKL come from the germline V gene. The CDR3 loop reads CASSQGLQGYEQYF. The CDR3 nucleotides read TGCGCCAGCAGCCAAGGACTCCAGGGCTACGAGCAGTACTTC.

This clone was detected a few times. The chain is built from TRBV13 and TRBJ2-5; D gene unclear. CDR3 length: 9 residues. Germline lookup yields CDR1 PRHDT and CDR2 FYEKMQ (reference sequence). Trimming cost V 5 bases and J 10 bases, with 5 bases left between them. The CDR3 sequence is CASSPIQYF. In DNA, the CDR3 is TGTGCCAGCAGCCCTATCCAGTACTTC.

The CDR3 DNA reads as TGTGCCAGTAGCGAGAGACTAGCGGGGGGCTACAATGAGCAGTTCTTC. Its translation: CASSERLAGGYNEQFF. V usage is TRBV19 and J usage is TRBJ2-1; the match to TRBD2 covers 13 bases. The germline V gene has CDR1 LNHDA and CDR2 SQIVND (reference sequence). Unmatched junction bases numbered 5, after V lost 6 bases and J lost 3 bases. This CDR3 spans 16 amino acids.

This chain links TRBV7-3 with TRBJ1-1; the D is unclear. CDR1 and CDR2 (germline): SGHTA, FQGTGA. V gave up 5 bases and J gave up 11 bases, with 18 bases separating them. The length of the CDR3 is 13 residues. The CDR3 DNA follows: TGTGCCAGCAGCCCCTCGGGAGGGTATCGGGCTTTCTTT. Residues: CASSPSGGYRAFF.

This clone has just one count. The CDR3 spells CASSEEDGFNQPQHF. CDR3 nucleotide sequence: TGTGCCAGCAGTGAGGAGGACGGGTTCAATCAGCCCCAGCATTTT. The chain recombines TRBV6-1 with TRBJ1-5; D unclear. V lost 3 bases and J lost 3, with 12 bases in between. CDR3 length equals 15 residues. From germline, CDR1 is MNHNS and CDR2 SASEGT.

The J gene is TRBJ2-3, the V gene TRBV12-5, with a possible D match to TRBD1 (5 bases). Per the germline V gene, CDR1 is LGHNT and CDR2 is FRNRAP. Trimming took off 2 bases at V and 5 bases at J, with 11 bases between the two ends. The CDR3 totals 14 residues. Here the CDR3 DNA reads TGTGCTAGTGGTTTGCCGACAGCTTTAGATACGCAGTATTTT. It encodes CASGLPTALDTQYF.

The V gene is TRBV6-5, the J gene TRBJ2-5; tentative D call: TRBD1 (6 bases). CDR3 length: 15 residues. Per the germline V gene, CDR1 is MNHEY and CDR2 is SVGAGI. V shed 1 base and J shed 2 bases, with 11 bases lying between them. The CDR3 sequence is CASSYYTGIQETQYF. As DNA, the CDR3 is TGTGCCAGCAGTTACTATACAGGGATTCAAGAGACCCAGTACTTC.

In DNA, the CDR3 is TGTGCCAGCAGTCGGACAGGGGCTAGGTCCTACGAGCAGTACTTC. It specifies CASSRTGARSYEQYF. The chain recombines TRBV28 with TRBJ2-7, with TRBD1 identical over 9 bases. CDR1 MDHEN and CDR2 SYDVKM come from the germline V gene. The CDR3 spans 15 residues. V trimming: 5 bases; J trimming: 1 base; junction bases outside the gene matches: 6. The full variable domain, completed using reference TRBV28 and TRBJ2-7, is DVKVTQSSRYLVKRTGEKVFLECVQDMDHENMFWYRQDPGLGLRLIYFSYDVKMKEKGDIPEGYSVSREKKERFSLILESASTNQTSMYLCASSRTGARSYEQYFGPGTRLTVT.

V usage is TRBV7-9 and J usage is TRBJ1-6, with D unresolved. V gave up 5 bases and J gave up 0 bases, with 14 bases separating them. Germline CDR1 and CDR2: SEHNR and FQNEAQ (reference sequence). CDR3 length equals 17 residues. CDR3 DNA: TGTGCCAGCAGCATAAGGACTTCTAGCTCCTATAATTCACCCCTCCACTTT. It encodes CASSIRTSSSYNSPLHF.

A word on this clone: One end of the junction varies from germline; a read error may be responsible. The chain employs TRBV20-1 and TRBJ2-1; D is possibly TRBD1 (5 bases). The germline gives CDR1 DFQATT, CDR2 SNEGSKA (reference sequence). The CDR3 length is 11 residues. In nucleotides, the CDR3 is TGCAGTGTCGCCAAGGGGCTAGGGGATATCTTC. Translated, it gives CSVAKGLGDIF.

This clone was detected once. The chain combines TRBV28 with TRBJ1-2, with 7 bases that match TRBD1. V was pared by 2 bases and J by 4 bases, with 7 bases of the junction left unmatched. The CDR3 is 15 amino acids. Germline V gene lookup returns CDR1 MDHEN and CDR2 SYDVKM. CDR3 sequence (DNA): TGTGCCAGCAGTTTACTGCAGGGGGAGGTCTATGGCTACACCTTC. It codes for CASSLLQGEVYGYTF.

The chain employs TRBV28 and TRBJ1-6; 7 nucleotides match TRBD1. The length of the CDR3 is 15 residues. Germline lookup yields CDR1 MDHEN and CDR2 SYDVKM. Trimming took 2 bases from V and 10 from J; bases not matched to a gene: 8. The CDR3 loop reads CASSLPTGVGSPLHF. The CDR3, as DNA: TGTGCCAGCAGTTTACCCACAGGGGTAGGCTCACCCCTCCACTTT.

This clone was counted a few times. DNA of the CDR3: TGCGCCAGCAGCCATACCCCCCCGGAGGCCCAGTACTTC. Translating gives CASSHTPPEAQYF. This chain uses TRBV4-3 with TRBJ2-5; D perhaps matches TRBD2 (5 bases). Per germline, CDR1 LGHNA and CDR2 YSLEER. V lost 3 bases to trimming and J lost 9 bases, with 14 bases between them. The CDR3 consists of 13 residues.

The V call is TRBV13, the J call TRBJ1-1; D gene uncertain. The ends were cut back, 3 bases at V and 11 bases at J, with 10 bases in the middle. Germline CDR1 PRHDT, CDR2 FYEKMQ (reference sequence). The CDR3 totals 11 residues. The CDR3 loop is CASSFFEEAFF. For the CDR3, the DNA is TGTGCCAGCAGCTTTTTTGAAGAGGCTTTCTTT.

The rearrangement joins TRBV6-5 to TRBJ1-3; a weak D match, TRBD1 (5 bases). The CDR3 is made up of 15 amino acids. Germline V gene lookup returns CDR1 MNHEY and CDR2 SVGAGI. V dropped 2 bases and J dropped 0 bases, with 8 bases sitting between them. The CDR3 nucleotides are TGTGCCAGCAGTTACCAGGGCAACTCTGGAAACACCATATATTTT. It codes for CASSYQGNSGNTIYF.